This T cell receptor (beta chain) was captured by sequencing in a study of Graves' ophthalmopathy and Graves' hyperthyroidism. Whole-study results and caveats: Blood contained most expanded thyroid clonotypes exceeding 0.001 frequency.

Using RNA transcripts, the TCR beta CDR3 regions were amplified. HTBI primers were employed in first-round RT-PCR, then a second-round multiplex PCR followed. TCRdb reprocessed the multiplex PCR reads via MiXCR and lists one record per CDR3 protein. The data show hundreds of thousands of distinct CDR3 sequences, with roughly 41% seen just once and around 3.3% held by the top ten. Moderately to severely active ophthalmopathy under 3 months, CAS at least 3, NOSPECS at least 4. Clinicians diagnosed using symptoms, serum thyroxine, TRAb, thyroid ultrasound and orbital computed tomography. Regarding this clonotype: Antigen: not known.

With V trimmed by 4 bases and J by 6 bases, 10 bases remained unmatched. This CDR3 comprises 15 residues. Per the germline V gene, CDR1 is SGHTA and CDR2 is FQGNSA. Sequencing was carried out using peripheral blood. The chain combines TRBV7-2 with TRBJ2-7; 9 nucleotides line up with TRBD2. The TCR originated in an adult man with Graves' ophthalmopathy. The CDR3 here is CASSSTGTSTIEQYF. CDR3 DNA: TGTGCCAGCAGCTCAACCGGGACTAGCACCATCGAGCAGTACTTC.